These 31 T cell receptor beta chains originate from one sample sequenced in a study of T cells in Graves' hyperthyroidism and ophthalmopathy (dated by TCRdb to about 2019). The library was made by multiplex PCR. Sequenced using an Illumina HiSeq 2000. The TCR beta CDR3 regions were amplified from the RNA transcripts. A first-round RT-PCR of the TCR CDR3 used the HTBI primer set with the Qiagen OneStep RT-PCR kit. The public sequencing data were trimmed at Q25 with fastp and processed into clonotypes with MiXCR by TCRdb, which kept only in-frame beta chains. Identical CDR3 protein sequences are pooled into one entry, listed with their most common genes and DNA. The sample table records around 450,000 distinct CDR3 sequences; approximately 15% of these occur just once. 13% to 15% of the sample goes to the ten largest clones. Material: blood. Receptor source: a woman between 18 and 30 years old with Graves' hyperthyroidism.

This clonotype was recorded many times. The chain recombines TRBV18 with TRBJ2-5, with 9 positions matching TRBD2. There are 16 residues in the CDR3. Germline values: CDR1 KGHSH, CDR2 LQKENI. Trimming removed 2 bases from V and 2 bases from J; junction bases left unmatched: 6. CDR3 bases: TGTGCCAGCTCACCAGCTAGCGGGGTCCCACAAGAGACCCAGTACTTC. Translation: CASSPASGVPQETQYF.

In this sample, this clonotype turned up many times. The chain links TRBV5-1 to TRBJ2-3, with D unclear. V shed 7 bases and J shed 1 base, with 4 bases lying between them. Germline CDR1 and CDR2: SGHRS and YFSETQ. The CDR3 length is 11 residues. The CDR3 here is CASVGTDTQYF. The CDR3 bases are TGCGCCAGCGTGGGCACAGATACGCAGTATTTT.

There are many counts of this clonotype. The chain joins TRBV5-1 to TRBJ1-2; tentatively, D is TRBD1 (5 bases). V was pared by 4 bases and J by 4 bases, with 11 bases between. This CDR3 is 13 amino acids long. The germline V gene encodes CDR1 SGHRS and CDR2 YFSETQ. The CDR3 here is CASSLGTPYGYTF. The CDR3 coding sequence is TGCGCCAGCAGCCTCGGGACCCCCTATGGCTACACCTTC.

This clonotype appeared many times. The V gene is TRBV11-2, the J gene TRBJ2-5, with TRBD2 as a possible D gene (5 bases). Germline-derived CDR1 and CDR2 are SGHAT and FQNNGV. This CDR3 spans 15 amino acids. V lost 0 bases and J lost 7, with 15 bases in between. For the CDR3, the DNA is TGTGCCAGCAGCTTAGAGCGGACTTCTCCAGGGACCCAGTACTTC. Its translation is CASSLERTSPGTQYF. The full variable domain, its missing parts supplied by reference TRBV11-2 and TRBJ2-5, is EAGVAQSPRYKIIEKRQSVAFWCNPISGHATLYWYQQILGQGPKLLIQFQNNGVVDDSQLPKDRFSAERLKGVDSTLKIQPAKLEDSAVYLCASSLERTSPGTQYFGPGTRLLVL.

This chain connects TRBV20-1 to TRBJ2-1; perhaps D is TRBD1 or TRBD2 (5 bases each). V lost 4 bases to trimming and J lost 2 bases, with 24 bases between them. CDR1 DFQATT and CDR2 SNEGSKA come from the germline V gene (reference sequence). The length of the CDR3 is 18 residues. CDR3 in DNA: TGCAGTGCTAATTTGGGACCTCCGCCTTTTGGAACCTACAATGAGCAGTTCTTC. Residues: CSANLGPPPFGTYNEQFF.

V usage is TRBV4-2 and J usage is TRBJ2-6, with TRBD2 as a possible D gene (6 bases). The CDR3 loop spans 17 amino acids. Germline V gene lookup returns CDR1 LGHNA and CDR2 YNFKEQ. Trimming left V 0 bases short and J 1 base short, with 10 bases between. The CDR3 coding sequence is TGTGCCAGCAGCCAAGATCGGAGGGGATCTGGGGCCAACGTCCTGACTTTC. Amino acid sequence: CASSQDRRGSGANVLTF.

This clonotype has at least ten counts. The CDR3 sequence: CASRTLLGVHNEQFF. CDR3 sequence (DNA): TGTGCCAGCAGGACGCTACTTGGTGTTCACAATGAGCAGTTCTTC. V is TRBV12-3 or TRBV12-4 and J is TRBJ2-1; no clear D. The V end lost 6 bases, the J end lost 5 bases, and 17 bases lay between the germline ends. CDR3 length equals 15 residues.

This clonotype showed up many times. The chain links TRBV5-1 to TRBJ1-5, with D perhaps TRBD1 (6 bases). Germline lookup yields CDR1 SGHRS and CDR2 YFSETQ. The CDR3 is 15 amino acids. V was cut by 0 bases and J by 5 bases, with 12 bases left in between. CDR3 residues: CASSLGDRSDQPQHF. The CDR3 DNA is TGCGCCAGCAGCTTGGGAGACAGGTCGGATCAGCCCCAGCATTTT.

This clonotype was detected many times. The V and J genes are TRBV28 and TRBJ1-6; D is possibly TRBD1 (5 bases). The ends were cut back, 6 bases at V and 10 bases at J, with 13 bases in the middle. CDR1 is MDHEN and CDR2 is SYDVKM in the germline V gene. This CDR3 region has 13 residues. The CDR3 loop reads CASRGGVESPLHF. CDR3 DNA: TGTGCCAGCAGGGGAGGGGTCGAGTCACCCCTCCACTTT. The full variable domain, completed using reference TRBV28 and TRBJ1-6, is DVKVTQSSRYLVKRTGEKVFLECVQDMDHENMFWYRQDPGLGLRLIYFSYDVKMKEKGDIPEGYSVSREKKERFSLILESASTNQTSMYLCASRGGVESPLHFGNGTRLTVT.

This clonotype was picked up many times. The V and J genes are TRBV6-2 or TRBV6-3 and TRBJ1-4, with D possibly being TRBD1 (5 bases). The CDR3 sequence is 18 residues long. Looked up from germline, CDR1 is MNHEY and CDR2 is SVGEGT. V lost 7 bases, J lost 2 bases, and 23 bases lay in between. For the CDR3, the DNA is TGTGCCAGCAAGGCCCTCCGGGGCTCAACCGATACTAATGAAAAACTGTTTTTT. Translated: CASKALRGSTDTNEKLFF.

This clonotype was seen many times. The J gene is TRBJ2-7, the V gene TRBV28; 7 nucleotides line up with TRBD1. The CDR3 has 14 residues. The germline gives CDR1 MDHEN, CDR2 SYDVKM. Trimming cost V 5 bases and J 3 bases; bases outside gene matches: 7. This CDR3 is CASSETGARYEQYF. In nucleotides, the CDR3 is TGTGCCAGCAGTGAAACAGGGGCGCGCTACGAGCAGTACTTC.

The chain carries TRBV6-2 or TRBV6-3 and TRBJ1-2; TRBD1 matches 8 bases. This CDR3 is 14 amino acids long. Germline V gene sequence: CDR1 MNHEY, CDR2 SVGEGT. The V segment lost 6 bases and the J segment 7 bases; nucleotides outside the gene matches: 10. CDR3 DNA: TGTGCCAGCAGGCGCTTGGACAGGGCTAGTGGCTACACCTTC. Translating gives CASRRLDRASGYTF.

This clonotype has a count of ten or more. The chain joins TRBV5-5 to TRBJ1-1; D gene ambiguous. V dropped 0 bases and J dropped 2 bases, with 8 bases sitting between them. In germline, CDR1 is SGHKS, CDR2 YYEKEE (reference sequence). The CDR3 sequence is 14 residues long. The CDR3, as DNA: TGTGCCAGCAGCTTGGACAAAGTAAACACTGAAGCTTTCTTT. This gives the protein CASSLDKVNTEAFF.

There are a few counts of this clonotype. The chain links TRBV27 to TRBJ1-2; possibly TRBD1 for D (6 bases). The CDR3 is made up of 14 amino acids. V lost 3 bases and J lost 7, with 15 bases in between. Germline CDR1 and CDR2: MNHEY and SMNVEV (reference sequence). The CDR3 sequence is CASSFTGGSGGYTF. CDR3 nucleotide sequence: TGTGCCAGCAGTTTTACGGGGGGCTCGGGTGGCTACACCTTC.

At least ten counts were recorded for this clonotype. The chain links TRBV29-1 to TRBJ1-5; TRBD1 agrees at 7 bases. The CDR3 sequence is 13 residues long. Germline CDR1 and CDR2: SQVTM and ANQGSEA. V trimming: 7 bases; J trimming: 4 bases; junction bases outside the gene matches: 7. This chain's CDR3 is CSDDRVWNQPQHF. The CDR3 coding sequence is TGCAGCGATGACAGGGTGTGGAATCAGCCCCAGCATTTT.

This clonotype was detected only a few times. The V call is TRBV27, the J call TRBJ2-1; no reliable D call. The CDR3 has 12 amino acids. Trimming cost V 7 bases and J 4 bases, with 8 bases left between them. The germline CDR1 and CDR2 sequences are MNHEY and SMNVEV (reference sequence). In DNA, the CDR3 is TGTGCCAGCACCGGTGGGTACAATGAGCAGTTCTTC. This gives the protein CASTGGYNEQFF.

As to this clonotype: Its ends do not fully match the called genes, so a read error is possible. The V gene is TRBV7-9, the J gene TRBJ2-1; a weak D match, TRBD1 (6 bases). The CDR3 spans 16 residues. CDR1 and CDR2 (germline): SEHNR, FQNEAQ (reference sequence). CDR3 region: CAGSIIQDSSYNEQFF. The CDR3 coding sequence is TGTGCCGGCAGCATCATACAGGACAGCTCCTACAATGAGCAGTTCTTC.

The sample holds many counts of this clonotype. J is TRBJ2-3 and V is TRBV7-9; D ambiguous. CDR3 length: 12 amino acids. The ends were cut back, 5 bases at V and 8 bases at J, with 11 bases in the middle. Germline V gene sequence: CDR1 SEHNR, CDR2 FQNEAQ (reference sequence). CDR3 region: CASSQNTGTQYF. CDR3 in DNA: TGTGCCAGCAGCCAGAACACGGGTACGCAGTATTTT.

This clonotype was seen only a few times. This chain joins TRBV2 and TRBJ1-5; D is possibly TRBD1 (5 bases). V was cut by 4 bases and J by 5 bases, with 15 bases left in between. This CDR3 has 15 residues. Germline V lookup: CDR1 SNHLY, CDR2 FYNNEI. Written as DNA, the CDR3 is TGTGCCAGCAGTGCCCGGGCAGCGGGGGATCAGCCCCAGCATTTT. Translating gives CASSARAAGDQPQHF.

The chain has TRBV29-1 and TRBJ2-3; TRBD1 matches 7 bases. V lost 6 bases, J lost 0 bases, and 3 bases stayed unmatched. CDR1 is SQVTM, CDR2 ANQGSEA, per germline. The CDR3 extends over 13 amino acids. CDR3 in DNA: TGCAGCGTCGGGACAGACAGCACAGATACGCAGTATTTT. This gives the protein CSVGTDSTDTQYF.

This clonotype was seen more than once but under ten times. The chain uses TRBV20-1 and TRBJ2-5; D may be TRBD1 or TRBD2 (5 bases each). Trimming shortened V by 5 bases and J by 5 bases, and 15 bases separated the two germline ends. CDR3 length equals 13 residues. Germline values: CDR1 DFQATT, CDR2 SNEGSKA (reference sequence). The CDR3 sequence is CSAERGSKETQYF. The CDR3 bases are TGCAGTGCTGAGAGGGGTTCCAAGGAGACCCAGTACTTC.

This clonotype was picked up many times. V and J are TRBV3-1 and TRBJ2-2; D gene uncertain. There are 18 residues in the CDR3. Germline CDR1 is LGHDT and CDR2 is YNNKEL (reference sequence). V dropped 3 bases and J dropped 6 bases, with 23 bases sitting between them. The CDR3 protein is CASSQLLNRYRRPGELFF. Here the CDR3 DNA reads TGTGCCAGCAGCCAGCTCCTGAATAGGTATCGCCGACCCGGGGAGCTGTTTTTT.

This clonotype was seen repeatedly, ten times or more. V is TRBV5-1 and J is TRBJ2-2; no firm D call. The CDR3 has 15 amino acids. V lost 1 base, J lost 4 bases, and 11 bases lay in between. CDR1 and CDR2 from the germline V gene are SGHRS and YFSETQ. The CDR3 DNA reads TGCGCCAGCAGCTTGTCTATGTCCTCCACCGGGGAGCTGTTTTTT. Translating it yields CASSLSMSSTGELFF.

This clonotype has just a few counts. The chain uses TRBV20-1 and TRBJ2-7, with D possibly being TRBD1 or TRBD2 (6 bases each). The CDR3 extends over 13 amino acids. Germline lookup yields CDR1 DFQATT and CDR2 SNEGSKA (reference sequence). Trimming cost V 3 bases and J 2 bases, with 11 bases left between them. The CDR3 DNA sequence: TGCAGTGCTAGGGAGGGGGAACCCTACGAGCAGTACTTC. Protein sequence: CSAREGEPYEQYF.

This clonotype was observed many times. The chain is built from TRBV6-1 and TRBJ1-3; 8 bases match TRBD1. Germline trimming cut 5 bases from V and 2 bases from J; bases unmatched to any gene: 5. There are 15 residues in the CDR3. Germline V gene data show CDR1 as MNHNS and CDR2 as SASEGT. The CDR3 DNA follows: TGTGCCAGCAGTCCAGGGACAGGCCCTGGAAACACCATATATTTT. This gives the protein CASSPGTGPGNTIYF.

The sample holds one count of this clonotype. The chain links TRBV28 to TRBJ1-2; no clear D. CDR3 length: 15 amino acids. Germline V gene lookup returns CDR1 MDHEN and CDR2 SYDVKM. Trimming removed 5 bases from V and 2 bases from J, with 15 bases in between. The CDR3 coding sequence is TGTGCCAGCAGTCGAATAACTTTCCCGAACTATGGCTACACCTTC. Its protein product is CASSRITFPNYGYTF.

This clonotype was recorded many times. This chain joins TRBV11-3 and TRBJ2-1, with unresolved D. V dropped 1 base and J dropped 3 bases, with 10 bases sitting between them. The CDR3 totals 15 residues. From germline, CDR1 is SGHNT and CDR2 YENEEA. CDR3 in amino acids: CASSLGVSFYNEQFF. Here the CDR3 DNA reads TGTGCCAGCAGCTTAGGCGTCTCCTTCTACAATGAGCAGTTCTTC.

This clonotype has only a few counts. The chain couples TRBV20-1 to TRBJ2-2; 7 nucleotides line up with TRBD1. Germline CDR1 reads DFQATT; CDR2 reads SNEGSKA (reference sequence). This CDR3 region has 14 residues. The V gene end was trimmed by 5 bases and the J gene end by 0 bases; junction bases not matched to a gene: 3. CDR3 coding DNA: TGCAGTGCTTGGACAGGCCCGAACACCGGGGAGCTGTTTTTT. Its translation is CSAWTGPNTGELFF.

The chain joins TRBV9 to TRBJ1-2, with D unresolved. CDR1 and CDR2 (germline): SGDLS, YYNGEE. Trimming took off 0 bases at V and 4 bases at J, with 10 bases between the two ends. The CDR3 has 14 residues. The DNA for the CDR3 is TGTGCCAGCAGCGTAGAAGGGTCCGGCTATGGCTACACCTTC. Translated, it gives CASSVEGSGYGYTF.

V usage is TRBV5-1 and J usage is TRBJ1-4; D is unresolved. The germline gives CDR1 SGHRS, CDR2 YFSETQ. V lost 4 bases, J lost 4 bases, and 20 bases lay in between. The CDR3 loop spans 17 amino acids. CDR3 residues: CASSRRVGTDYNEKLFF. The DNA of the CDR3 is TGCGCCAGCAGCCGTCGAGTGGGAACGGACTATAATGAAAAACTGTTTTTT.

This clonotype has a handful of counts. This chain links TRBV10-3 with TRBJ2-7, with 9 bases that match TRBD1. The CDR3 is made up of 14 amino acids. V lost 9 bases, J lost 2 bases, and 8 bases stayed unmatched. Germline V lookup: CDR1 ENHRY, CDR2 SYGVKD. CDR3 DNA sequence: TGTGCCATACGACCGGGACAGGGAGCCTACGAGCAGTACTTC. It translates to CAIRPGQGAYEQYF.